Below are 21 T cell receptor beta chains sequenced from a single sample in a study of shared clonotypes between healthy human individuals. TCRdb keeps only in-frame clones here, not all; method: immunoSEQ multiplex PCR. The sample holds 760,000 or so clones, roughly 96% seen once. The naive CD8 population came from CD45RO-negative cells selected for CCR7, without terminally differentiated effector memory CD45RA+ cells. Material: naive CD8+ T cells sorted from blood. The origin of the receptors is a man in his thirties or forties in good health.

About this clone itself: Additional DNA sequences in this sample encode the identical CDR3. This rearrangement joins TRBV7-9 to TRBJ2-7, with D perhaps matching TRBD2 (6 bases). Germline-derived CDR1 and CDR2 are SEHNR and FQNEAQ (reference sequence). CDR3 length: 13 amino acids. Trimming took 1 base from V and 4 from J, leaving 8 bases between them. For the CDR3, the DNA is TGTGCCAGCAGCTTAGGGACTACTTACGAGCAGTACTTC. Translating it yields CASSLGTTYEQYF.

The chain is built from TRBV14 and TRBJ2-7, with D unclear. Trimming took 1 base from V and 4 from J, leaving 11 bases between them. Germline lookup yields CDR1 SGHDN and CDR2 FVKESK. The CDR3 runs to 14 residues. The CDR3, as DNA: TGTGCCAGCAGCCAAGTAAACAGAAGGTACGAGCAGTACTTC. This encodes CASSQVNRRYEQYF.

Here the CDR3 reads CASSPPGLTAPTDTQYF. In nucleotides, the CDR3 is TGCGCCAGCAGCCCGCCGGGACTAACCGCCCCCACAGATACGCAGTATTTT. The chain combines TRBV4-1 with TRBJ2-3; 7 bases map to TRBD2. This CDR3 contains 17 residues. CDR1 is MGHRA, CDR2 YSYEKL, per germline. The trim removed 4 bases at V and 2 bases at J, leaving 12 bases unmatched.

The chain joins TRBV9 to TRBJ2-5; D unclear. Trimming stripped 0 bases from V and 3 bases from J, with 9 bases between. Germline V gene data show CDR1 as SGDLS and CDR2 as YYNGEE. This CDR3 contains 14 residues. The CDR3: CASSVAGTKETQYF. CDR3 nucleotide sequence: TGTGCCAGCAGCGTAGCTGGAACTAAAGAGACCCAGTACTTC.

The V and J genes are TRBV27 and TRBJ1-2; maybe TRBD1 (5 bases). The CDR3 runs 14 residues. Trimming cost V 6 bases and J 4 bases, with 15 bases left between them. Germline CDR1 MNHEY, CDR2 SMNVEV (reference sequence). This CDR3 reads CASRPSGSSYGYTF. As DNA, the CDR3 is TGTGCCAGCAGGCCATCAGGGTCCAGCTATGGCTACACCTTC.

The J gene is TRBJ1-1, the V gene TRBV23-1; D is perhaps TRBD1 (5 bases). TRBV23-1 carries the ORF label, with uncertain function. The CDR3 runs to 14 residues. V shed 1 base and J shed 4 bases, with 10 bases lying between them. This chain's CDR3 is CASSQYQGTTEAFF. The CDR3 nucleotides are TGCGCCAGCAGTCAATATCAGGGAACCACTGAAGCTTTCTTT.

The rearrangement uses TRBV15 and TRBJ2-2, with D unclear. Germline V gene sequence: CDR1 LNHNV, CDR2 YYDKDF (reference sequence). Trimming took 4 bases from V and 2 from J, leaving 5 bases between them. The CDR3 contains 13 residues. The CDR3 sequence is CATSTRNTGELFF. CDR3 DNA: TGTGCCACCAGCACCCGAAACACCGGGGAGCTGTTTTTT. Complete variable domain (other parts from reference TRBV15 and TRBJ2-2): DAMVIQNPRYQVTQFGKPVTLSCSQTLNHNVMYWYQQKSSQAPKLLFHYYDKDFNNEADTPDNFQSRRPNTSFCFLDIRSPGLGDTAMYLCATSTRNTGELFFGEGSRLTVL.

The count of this clone is one. The genes are TRBV9 and TRBJ2-5; a weak D match, TRBD1 (6 bases). CDR3 size: 15 residues. V shed 4 bases and J shed 1 base, with 14 bases lying between them. The germline V gene encodes CDR1 SGDLS and CDR2 YYNGEE. The CDR3 loop is CASSSQNRVQETQYF. The CDR3 region has the DNA TGTGCCAGCAGCTCACAAAACAGGGTCCAAGAGACCCAGTACTTC.

Worth noting for this clone: Other DNA variants within this sample encode the same CDR3. The chain uses TRBV27 and TRBJ2-1; D is ambiguous. The germline V gene has CDR1 MNHEY and CDR2 SMNVEV (reference sequence). Trimming removed 5 bases from V and 6 bases from J, with 5 bases in between. The CDR3 runs 11 residues. CDR3 sequence (DNA): TGTGCCAGCAGTCTGGGCAATGAGCAGTTCTTC. This sequence encodes CASSLGNEQFF.

The V and J genes are TRBV2 and TRBJ2-1; TRBD2 aligns across 9 bases. This CDR3 contains 13 residues. The V segment lost 10 bases and the J segment 6 bases; nucleotides outside the gene matches: 7. In germline, CDR1 is SNHLY, CDR2 FYNNEI. The CDR3 DNA reads as TGTGCCACCCCCGGGACTAGCTCCAATGAGCAGTTCTTC. Protein sequence: CATPGTSSNEQFF.

J is TRBJ2-7 and V is TRBV9, with 9 bases lining up with TRBD1. Trimming took 0 bases from V and 3 from J; bases not matched to a gene: 10. Germline CDR1 and CDR2: SGDLS and YYNGEE. This CDR3 spans 17 amino acids. The CDR3 nucleotides read TGTGCCAGCAGCGTAGATATATTGGGACAGGGTGGCTACGAGCAGTACTTC. This translates into CASSVDILGQGGYEQYF.

The chain employs TRBV10-3 and TRBJ2-1; D might be TRBD2 (7 bases). Trimming took off 7 bases at V and 6 bases at J, with 19 bases between the two ends. The CDR3 is made up of 15 amino acids. Germline V lookup: CDR1 ENHRY, CDR2 SYGVKD. Here the CDR3 DNA reads TGTGCCATCACCGAGGGGGGAGGGCCCGGCAATGAGCAGTTCTTC. It codes for CAITEGGGPGNEQFF.

The J gene is TRBJ2-4, the V gene TRBV5-4, with TRBD1 matching over 8 bases. With 4 bases clipped from V and 4 bases from J, the junction kept 7 bases outside the gene matches. Per the germline V gene, CDR1 is SGHNT and CDR2 is YYREEE (reference sequence). The CDR3 contains 15 residues. The CDR3 protein is CASSQDRDKKNIQYF. CDR3 DNA sequence: TGTGCCAGCAGCCAGGACAGGGATAAGAAAAACATTCAGTACTTC.

The chain links TRBV28 to TRBJ2-7; 8 nucleotides agree with TRBD1. After removal of 7 bases from V and 4 bases from J, the junction contained 9 bases not matched to a gene. This CDR3 has 14 residues. Germline V gene lookup returns CDR1 MDHEN and CDR2 SYDVKM. The CDR3 sequence is CASNTGTGDYEQYF. Here the CDR3 DNA reads TGTGCCAGCAATACCGGGACAGGCGATTACGAGCAGTACTTC.

The chain employs TRBV21-1 and TRBJ2-7. TRBV21-1 is designated a pseudogene. This CDR3 is built from 15 residues. Written as DNA, the CDR3 is TGTGCCAGCACCGCGCCGGGCTTTCTTCCCTACGAGCAGTACTTC. Its protein product is CASTAPGFLPYEQYF.

The chain carries TRBV9 and TRBJ2-7; no clear D. Germline V gives CDR1 SGDLS, CDR2 YYNGEE. The CDR3 is 15 amino acids. V gave up 0 bases and J gave up 0 bases, with 10 bases separating them. The CDR3 nucleotides read TGTGCCAGCAGCGTAGGTGGGTGGTCCTCCTACGAGCAGTACTTC. Amino acids: CASSVGGWSSYEQYF.

Comments on this clone: This CDR3 is also generated by other DNA sequences in the sample. V and J are TRBV27 and TRBJ2-2; D gene unclear. Germline V CDR1 and CDR2: MNHEY, SMNVEV (reference sequence). V lost 4 bases and J 6 bases, leaving 3 bases between the germline ends. The CDR3 runs 11 residues. CDR3 protein: CASSSSGELFF. CDR3 coding DNA: TGTGCCAGCAGTTCTTCCGGGGAGCTGTTTTTT.

This clone is a singleton in its sample. The V gene is TRBV12-5, the J gene TRBJ1-5; D is uncertain. CDR1 and CDR2 from the germline V gene are LGHNT and FRNRAP. Trimming removed 5 bases from V and 9 bases from J, with 8 bases in between. The CDR3 is 11 residues long. CDR3 sequence: CASGTGGPQHF. DNA of the CDR3: TGTGCTAGTGGTACCGGAGGGCCCCAGCATTTT.

J is TRBJ2-1 and V is TRBV2; D is perhaps TRBD1 or TRBD2 (5 bases each). Germline CDR1 and CDR2: SNHLY and FYNNEI. V lost 5 bases and J 6 bases, leaving 8 bases between the germline ends. CDR3 length: 12 residues. The CDR3, as DNA: TGTGCCAGCAGTTCAGGGAGCAATGAGCAGTTCTTC. This codes for CASSSGSNEQFF.

This sequence joins TRBV27 and TRBJ2-7, with D tentatively TRBD1 (5 bases). The CDR3 spans 13 residues. Germline V gene lookup returns CDR1 MNHEY and CDR2 SMNVEV (reference sequence). Between the trimmed V and J ends, which lost 0 bases and 6 bases, there was a span of 9 bases. CDR3 in DNA: TGTGCCAGCAGTTTATCGAACAGGATCGAGCAGTACTTC. Translating it yields CASSLSNRIEQYF.

The V gene is TRBV5-1, the J gene TRBJ2-1; 16 nucleotides align to TRBD2. The junction had 3 bases not matched to a gene; V was cut back by 4 bases and J by 5 bases. Germline CDR1 is SGHRS and CDR2 is YFSETQ. This CDR3 has 16 residues. CDR3 loop: CASSDGTSGRDNEQFF. The CDR3 DNA is TGCGCCAGCAGCGACGGGACTAGCGGGAGGGACAATGAGCAGTTCTTC.